Following are 29 T cell receptor beta chains from one sample sequenced in a study of cytotoxic CD8 clonotypes in ibrutinib-treated CLL. Profiling relied on immunoSEQ multiplex PCR, and the TCRdb table lists in-frame clones only, not all of them. Among around 160,000 clones listed, 70% to 85% were seen once. The sequencing used PBMCs, collected after 12 months of ibrutinib treatment. The receptors come from a human donor with chronic lymphocytic leukemia.

The chain combines TRBV28 with TRBJ1-2; D gene uncertain. This CDR3 is built from 14 residues. V was trimmed by 5 bases and J by 4 bases, leaving 14 bases between them. Germline-derived CDR1 and CDR2 are MDHEN and SYDVKM. CDR3 in DNA: TGTGCCAGCAGTATTGGGTTCCCTTCCTATGGCTACACCTTC. Its translation is CASSIGFPSYGYTF.

V usage is TRBV4-3 and J usage is TRBJ1-2, with D unresolved. CDR1 and CDR2 from the germline V gene are LGHNA and YSLEER. The CDR3 is made up of 14 amino acids. V lost 4 bases and J 2 bases, leaving 11 bases between the germline ends. Written as DNA, the CDR3 is TGCGCCAGCAGCCCCCGGGAAACCAACTATGGCTACACCTTC. Residues: CASSPRETNYGYTF.

This clone turned up a few times. The chain carries TRBV10-2 and TRBJ2-7; the match to TRBD1 covers 7 bases. CDR3 length: 12 residues. The germline gives CDR1 WSHSY, CDR2 SAAADI. Germline trimming cut 6 bases from V and 4 bases from J; bases unmatched to any gene: 3. Written as DNA, the CDR3 is TGCGCCAGCAGACCGGACAGGTACGAGCAGTACTTC. Its protein product is CASRPDRYEQYF.

CDR3 in amino acids: CASSIDLADAEQYF. Written as DNA, the CDR3 is TGTGCCAGTAGTATAGATTTGGCCGACGCGGAGCAGTACTTC. The chain couples TRBV19 to TRBJ2-7; D remains unclear. V shed 0 bases and J shed 7 bases, with 13 bases lying between them. CDR1 and CDR2 (germline): LNHDA, SQIVND (reference sequence). The CDR3 is 14 amino acids.

This clone was detected a few times. V gene TRBV18 combines with J gene TRBJ1-2; D uncertain. V lost 3 bases and J 1 base, leaving 3 bases between the germline ends. In germline, CDR1 is KGHSH, CDR2 LQKENI. This CDR3 comprises 12 residues. CDR3: CASSPNNYGYTF. CDR3 nucleotides: TGTGCCAGCTCACCGAATAACTATGGCTACACCTTC.

The rearrangement links TRBV7-2 to TRBJ2-7; D is ambiguous. This CDR3 has 13 residues. In germline, CDR1 is SGHTA, CDR2 FQGNSA. Trimming removed 2 bases at V and 3 bases at J, with 8 bases between. This chain's CDR3 is CASSLKGGYEQYF. For the CDR3, the DNA is TGTGCCAGCAGCTTAAAAGGTGGCTACGAGCAGTACTTC.

The V gene is TRBV7-2, the J gene TRBJ1-4; D unresolved. Trimming took 5 bases from V and 8 from J, leaving 12 bases between them. The CDR3 runs to 13 residues. The V gene's germline CDR1 is SGHTA and CDR2 FQGNSA. The CDR3 sequence is CASSPQVGEKLFF. As DNA, the CDR3 is TGTGCCAGCAGCCCACAAGTGGGGGAAAAACTGTTTTTT.

The V and J genes are TRBV27 and TRBJ2-3, with D possibly being TRBD2 (6 bases). Germline V gives CDR1 MNHEY, CDR2 SMNVEV (reference sequence). The germline V and J ends were trimmed by 5 bases and 1 base, with 7 bases remaining between them. The CDR3 sequence is 13 residues long. The CDR3 here is CASSGGGTDTQYF. The CDR3 nucleotides read TGTGCCAGCAGTGGCGGGGGCACAGATACGCAGTATTTT.

The rearrangement links TRBV6-6 to TRBJ1-1, with TRBD1 matching over 7 bases. The CDR3 spans 14 residues. Trimming removed 6 bases from V and 10 bases from J; junction bases left unmatched: 14. In germline, CDR1 is MNHNY, CDR2 SVGAGI (reference sequence). CDR3 residues: CASRPYETGSSAFF. CDR3 DNA: TGTGCCAGCAGACCATACGAGACAGGGTCGTCAGCTTTCTTT.

This clone turned up a few times. The chain joins TRBV9 to TRBJ1-1; no clear D gene. CDR3 length: 14 amino acids. Trimming pared 5 bases from V and 8 bases from J, leaving 19 bases between. CDR1 is SGDLS and CDR2 is YYNGEE in the germline V gene. CDR3 nucleotide sequence: TGTGCCAGCAGTCCTACGATGAGGGTTCTGGAAGCTTTCTTT. This codes for CASSPTMRVLEAFF.

The chain combines TRBV18 with TRBJ1-2; TRBD1 matches at 7 bases. CDR3 length equals 15 residues. The V and J ends lost 3 bases and 6 bases, in that order; junction bases with no gene match: 10. The germline gives CDR1 KGHSH, CDR2 LQKENI. This chain's CDR3 is CASSPGTVTLHGYTF. The CDR3, as DNA: TGTGCCAGCTCACCCGGGACAGTTACCCTCCATGGCTACACCTTC.

The chain joins TRBV7-9 to TRBJ2-7; 8 nucleotides align to TRBD1. With V trimmed by 4 bases and J by 2 bases, 7 bases remained unmatched. CDR3 length: 15 residues. Per germline, CDR1 SEHNR and CDR2 FQNEAQ (reference sequence). The CDR3 sequence: CASSSWTGRTYEQYF. Here the CDR3 DNA reads TGTGCCAGCAGCTCATGGACAGGGCGGACCTACGAGCAGTACTTC.

The gene calls are TRBV9 and TRBJ2-7, with 10 bases lining up with TRBD2. Looked up from germline, CDR1 is SGDLS and CDR2 is YYNGEE. J was trimmed by 1 base and V by 4 bases; bases with no gene match: 2. The CDR3 spans 14 residues. The DNA for the CDR3 is TGTGCCAGCAGCCAACTAGCGGGATCCTACGAGCAGTACTTC. It translates to CASSQLAGSYEQYF.

This clone appeared a single time. This chain uses TRBV6-6 with TRBJ2-1, with 10 bases aligning to TRBD2. The ends lost 6 bases at V and 9 bases at J; junction bases unmatched: 11. Germline CDR1 MNHNY, CDR2 SVGAGI (reference sequence). The CDR3 sequence is 15 residues long. The CDR3 region is CASRIIAGGAGEQFF. DNA of the CDR3: TGTGCCAGCAGGATAATAGCGGGAGGAGCTGGTGAGCAGTTCTTC.

The J gene is TRBJ1-2, the V gene TRBV6-5; weak D call: TRBD1 (5 bases). Between the trimmed V and J ends, which lost 10 bases and 4 bases, there was a span of 19 bases. The CDR3 is 14 amino acids. CDR1 is MNHEY and CDR2 is SVGAGI in the germline V gene. CDR3 sequence: CANNTEGPSYGYTF. As DNA, the CDR3 is TGTGCCAATAATACCGAGGGACCTTCCTATGGCTACACCTTC.

The chain couples TRBV7-9 to TRBJ1-5, with D maybe TRBD1 (6 bases). The CDR3 has 14 amino acids. Germline CDR1 SEHNR, CDR2 FQNEAQ (reference sequence). Trimming stripped 5 bases from V and 0 bases from J, with 8 bases between. CDR3 amino acids: CASSQGLSNQPQHF. The CDR3 region has the DNA TGTGCCAGCAGCCAGGGGCTTAGCAATCAGCCCCAGCATTTT.

The V and J genes are TRBV29-1 and TRBJ1-1; D call uncertain. The ends were cut back, 3 bases at V and 4 bases at J, with 9 bases in the middle. The CDR3 loop spans 12 amino acids. Germline V gives CDR1 SQVTM, CDR2 ANQGSEA. CDR3 protein: CSVDGSTTEAFF. In DNA, the CDR3 is TGCAGCGTTGACGGGTCAACCACTGAAGCTTTCTTT.

The chain recombines TRBV19 with TRBJ1-4; 9 bases line up with TRBD1. V was pared by 5 bases and J by 6 bases, with 4 bases of the junction left unmatched. Germline V gives CDR1 LNHDA, CDR2 SQIVND (reference sequence). The CDR3 extends over 14 amino acids. CDR3 residues: CASSRQGGHEKLFF. In nucleotides, the CDR3 is TGTGCCAGTAGTCGACAGGGGGGTCATGAAAAACTGTTTTTT. The entire variable domain, with the rest obtained from reference TRBV19 and TRBJ1-4, is as follows: DGGITQSPKYLFRKEGQNVTLSCEQNLNHDAMYWYRQDPGQGLRLIYYSQIVNDFQKGDIAEGYSVSREKKESFPLTVTSAQKNPTAFYLCASSRQGGHEKLFFGSGTQLSVL.

The CDR3 nucleotides are TGTGCCAGCGGACCTGAGATTAACTATGGCTACACCTTC. The encoded protein is CASGPEINYGYTF. The chain employs TRBV28 and TRBJ1-2, with unresolved D. Germline V gene sequence: CDR1 MDHEN, CDR2 SYDVKM. CDR3 length: 13 residues. Trimming pared 8 bases from V and 1 base from J, leaving 11 bases between.

This clone came up once. V gene TRBV29-1 combines with J gene TRBJ2-3, with 10 bases lining up with TRBD1. The V gene end was trimmed by 5 bases and the J gene end by 8 bases; junction bases not matched to a gene: 10. Germline assignment: CDR1 SQVTM and CDR2 ANQGSEA. The CDR3 totals 14 residues. The CDR3 sequence is CSVRTGGGRGTQYF. Here the CDR3 DNA reads TGCAGCGTTCGGACAGGGGGGGGAAGGGGTACGCAGTATTTT.

This chain uses TRBV29-1 with TRBJ2-1; no reliable D call. V lost 7 bases and J lost 8, with 12 bases in between. The CDR3 is made up of 11 amino acids. Germline V gene sequence: CDR1 SQVTM, CDR2 ANQGSEA. DNA of the CDR3: TGCAGCGCTAGTACTCGCTATGAGCAGTTCTTC. Translated, it gives CSASTRYEQFF.

CDR3 sequence: CASSPQVRQRGTDTQYF. The CDR3 DNA reads TGCGCCAGCAGCCCCCAAGTTCGACAGCGGGGGACAGATACGCAGTATTTT. The chain carries TRBV4-1 and TRBJ2-3, with 8 bases matching TRBD2. Germline trimming cut 4 bases from V and 3 bases from J; bases unmatched to any gene: 12. Germline loops: CDR1 MGHRA, CDR2 YSYEKL. This CDR3 has 17 amino acids.

The V call is TRBV4-3, the J call TRBJ1-2; perhaps TRBD1 as D (6 bases). From germline, CDR1 is LGHNA and CDR2 YSLEER. The V gene lost 0 bases and the J gene lost 8 bases, with 13 bases spanning the gap. The CDR3 runs 14 residues. The CDR3 loop reads CASSQDLGARGYTF. CDR3 sequence (DNA): TGCGCCAGCAGCCAAGACCTGGGGGCTAGGGGCTACACCTTC.

The chain combines TRBV19 with TRBJ1-1, with D perhaps matching TRBD1 (6 bases). The CDR3 covers 20 residues. Germline loops: CDR1 LNHDA, CDR2 SQIVND (reference sequence). Trimming took 1 base from V and 5 from J, leaving 29 bases between them. The CDR3 is CASSIVGPSPGQALRTEAFF. The CDR3 DNA sequence: TGTGCCAGTAGTATAGTAGGCCCCTCCCCGGGACAAGCTTTGAGGACTGAAGCTTTCTTT. Supplemented by reference TRBV19 and TRBJ1-1, the full variable domain reads DGGITQSPKYLFRKEGQNVTLSCEQNLNHDAMYWYRQDPGQGLRLIYYSQIVNDFQKGDIAEGYSVSREKKESFPLTVTSAQKNPTAFYLCASSIVGPSPGQALRTEAFFGQGTRLTVV.

The DNA of the CDR3 is TGTGCCAGCAGACGACAGGGCCGGAATCCTGAAGCTTTCTTT. Translation gives CASRRQGRNPEAFF. This chain joins TRBV28 and TRBJ1-1; 7 bases match TRBD1. This CDR3 spans 14 amino acids. Germline V gene lookup returns CDR1 MDHEN and CDR2 SYDVKM. The ends lost 6 bases at V and 6 bases at J; junction bases unmatched: 10.

A single count supports this clone. This chain uses TRBV4-1 with TRBJ2-7; tentatively, D is TRBD2 (6 bases). V lost 1 base and J lost 2, with 15 bases in between. The CDR3 is 16 residues long. Germline-derived CDR1 and CDR2 are MGHRA and YSYEKL. The CDR3 nucleotides are TGCGCCAGCAGCCAAGTGACTAGTAAGGACGCCTACGAGCAGTACTTC. Encoded protein: CASSQVTSKDAYEQYF.

The rearrangement links TRBV28 to TRBJ2-1; D may be TRBD2 (5 bases). The CDR3 spans 15 residues. V lost 2 bases, J lost 5 bases, and 13 bases lay in between. Germline V gene data show CDR1 as MDHEN and CDR2 as SYDVKM. CDR3 sequence (DNA): TGTGCCAGCAGTTTAGCGGGTGTTGTCGACAATGAGCAGTTCTTC. Translated: CASSLAGVVDNEQFF.

The rearrangement links TRBV2 to TRBJ2-5; 9 nucleotides match TRBD2. The CDR3 sequence is 14 residues long. V shed 4 bases, J shed 8 bases, and the junction held 8 bases outside the gene matches. Germline V gene sequence: CDR1 SNHLY, CDR2 FYNNEI. The CDR3 sequence is CASSAGLAGETQYF. The CDR3 nucleotides are TGTGCCAGCAGTGCGGGACTAGCTGGGGAAACCCAGTACTTC.

This clone was observed a few times. The chain is built from TRBV6-6 and TRBJ1-1, with D hard to call. Per the germline V gene, CDR1 is MNHNY and CDR2 is SVGAGI (reference sequence). V lost 5 bases, J lost 3 bases, and 7 bases lay in between. The CDR3 is 12 amino acids. The CDR3, as DNA: TGTGCCAGCAGTCTTGGGGACACTGAAGCTTTCTTT. Its protein is CASSLGDTEAFF.